This TCR beta chain was recorded in a study of T cells in tumors after PD-1 blockade. Genomic DNA template from tumor biopsies or peripheral blood, roughly 616 ng to 6,004 ng input. The CDR3 length is 15 residues. CDR1 and CDR2 from the germline V gene are SGHAT and FQDESV (reference sequence). Trimming at V came to 6 bases and at J to 0 bases, leaving 5 bases not matched to a gene. This clone was picked up a small number of times. Measured with immunoSEQ multiplex PCR; TCRdb has only the in-frame clones, and not every one. The sample carries about 25,000 clones, 80% to 85% recorded once. The V and J genes are TRBV11-1 and TRBJ2-3, with TRBD1 matching over 8 bases. This TCR derives from a human donor with basal cell carcinoma. The specimen comprised PBMCs, sampled after anti-PD-1 treatment. This CDR3 reads CASRSRQGSTDTQYF. The CDR3 region has the DNA TGTGCCAGCAGATCTAGACAGGGGAGCACAGATACGCAGTATTTT.